This passage covers 32 T cell receptor beta chains from one sample sequenced in a study of shared clonotypes between healthy human individuals. Method: immunoSEQ multiplex PCR; TCRdb's copy keeps in-frame clones and lacks some. The sample has 1.5 million to 2.5 million clones, about 95% seen once; the top ten hold 1% to 1.5%. Only CD45RO-negative cells positively selected for CCR7 counted as naive CD8 cells, so terminally differentiated effector memory CD45RA+ cells were excluded. Specimen: naive CD8+ T cells sorted from blood. These receptors were collected from a man aged 18 to 30 in good health.

The V gene is TRBV11-2, the J gene TRBJ1-2, with a possible D match to TRBD1 (5 bases). The CDR3 runs 14 residues. Trimming stripped 1 base from V and 4 bases from J, with 10 bases between. The germline V gene encodes CDR1 SGHAT and CDR2 FQNNGV. CDR3 bases: TGTGCCAGCAGCTTAGGCCCGACAGCCTATGGCTACACCTTC. Protein product: CASSLGPTAYGYTF.

V gene TRBV9 combines with J gene TRBJ1-6, with D tentatively TRBD1 (6 bases). Germline V gene lookup returns CDR1 SGDLS and CDR2 YYNGEE. V was shortened by 4 bases and J by 4 bases, with 18 bases between the two germline ends. The CDR3 has 17 amino acids. The CDR3 DNA sequence: TGTGCCAGCAGCCCCTCGGGGCTGGGGGCTTATAATTCACCCCTCCACTTT. Translating it yields CASSPSGLGAYNSPLHF.

The chain is built from TRBV30 and TRBJ2-3; D call uncertain. The CDR3 has 13 amino acids. V lost 5 bases and J 5 bases, leaving 14 bases between the germline ends. Germline lookup yields CDR1 GTSNPN and CDR2 SVGIG (reference sequence). CDR3 loop: CAWEGQLLDTQYF. CDR3 coding DNA: TGTGCCTGGGAAGGCCAGTTGCTAGATACGCAGTATTTT.

On this clone itself: The sample carries other DNA sequences with the same CDR3. The chain uses TRBV10-3 and TRBJ1-1, with TRBD1 identical over 9 bases. J gave up 1 base and V 6 bases, and 6 bases lay outside the gene matches. The V gene's germline CDR1 is ENHRY and CDR2 SYGVKD. This CDR3 contains 15 residues. The CDR3 DNA sequence: TGTGCCATCAGCCCCGGACAGGGGACGAACACTGAAGCTTTCTTT. This sequence encodes CAISPGQGTNTEAFF.

This chain joins TRBV7-9 and TRBJ2-5; possible D gene TRBD1, 6 bases. V lost 6 bases and J 4 bases, leaving 15 bases between the germline ends. Germline-derived CDR1 and CDR2 are SEHNR and FQNEAQ (reference sequence). This CDR3 is 14 amino acids long. The CDR3 sequence: CASSSQGFIETQYF. The CDR3 DNA sequence: TGTGCCAGCAGTTCACAGGGTTTCATAGAGACCCAGTACTTC.

This chain uses TRBV9 with TRBJ2-7; D is unclear. The germline V gene encodes CDR1 SGDLS and CDR2 YYNGEE. The CDR3 totals 15 residues. V was cut by 0 bases and J by 4 bases, with 14 bases left in between. The CDR3 region is CASSVDVDSAYEQYF. The CDR3, as DNA: TGTGCCAGCAGCGTAGACGTCGACTCTGCGTACGAGCAGTACTTC.

The CDR3 sequence: CASSSGGFGTGELFF. For the CDR3, the DNA is TGTGCCAGCAGCAGCGGGGGGTTCGGCACCGGGGAGCTGTTTTTT. The V and J genes are TRBV9 and TRBJ2-2, with 9 bases aligning to TRBD2. V dropped 4 bases and J dropped 4; count of bases not matched to a gene: 5. Germline CDR1 SGDLS, CDR2 YYNGEE. CDR3 length: 15 residues.

This clone was counted a single time. The V and J genes are TRBV28 and TRBJ2-1; 9 bases align to TRBD1. After removal of 4 bases from V and 8 bases from J, the junction contained 3 bases not matched to a gene. CDR3 length: 13 residues. Germline V gene sequence: CDR1 MDHEN, CDR2 SYDVKM. The CDR3 sequence is CASSWDRDHEQFF. The DNA of the CDR3 is TGTGCCAGCAGTTGGGACAGGGACCATGAGCAGTTCTTC.

The V and J genes are TRBV18 and TRBJ2-3, with D perhaps matching TRBD1 or TRBD2 (6 bases each). The CDR3 sequence is 16 residues long. Germline-derived CDR1 and CDR2 are KGHSH and LQKENI. Deletions cut 3 bases from V and 2 bases from J, with 15 bases between. The CDR3 here is CASSPRQGGTTDTQYF. Written as DNA, the CDR3 is TGTGCCAGCTCACCGAGGCAAGGGGGGACCACAGATACGCAGTATTTT. The entire variable domain, with the rest obtained from reference TRBV18 and TRBJ2-3, is as follows: NAGVMQNPRHLVRRRGQEARLRCSPMKGHSHVYWYRQLPEEGLKFMVYLQKENIIDESGMPKERFSAEFPKEGPSILRIQQVVRGDSAAYFCASSPRQGGTTDTQYFGPGTRLTVL.

The chain links TRBV2 to TRBJ2-1, with a tentative D call TRBD1 (7 bases). V was clipped by 8 bases and J by 10 bases, with 21 bases between them. CDR1 and CDR2 from the germline V gene are SNHLY and FYNNEI. The CDR3 is made up of 14 amino acids. CDR3 residues: CASLPGPRGDEQFF. The CDR3 region has the DNA TGTGCCAGCCTCCCGGGCCCCAGGGGGGACGAGCAGTTCTTC. Full variable domain (rest looked up from reference TRBV2 and TRBJ2-1): EPEVTQTPSHQVTQMGQEVILRCVPISNHLYFYWYRQILGQKVEFLVSFYNNEISEKSEIFDDQFSVERPDGSNFTLKIRSTKLEDSAMYFCASLPGPRGDEQFFGPGTRLTVL.

This chain joins TRBV6-5 and TRBJ2-2; possible D gene TRBD1, 6 bases. The CDR3 is 15 residues long. V was shortened by 5 bases and J by 5 bases, with 15 bases between the two germline ends. The V gene's germline CDR1 is MNHEY and CDR2 SVGAGI. This CDR3 is CASSNGQLTTGELFF. In nucleotides, the CDR3 is TGTGCCAGCAGTAACGGACAGCTAACAACCGGGGAGCTGTTTTTT.

The chain is built from TRBV6-6 and TRBJ1-6; D uncertain. The CDR3 runs 12 residues. V was clipped by 2 bases and J by 8 bases, with 4 bases between them. Germline assignment: CDR1 MNHNY and CDR2 SVGAGI (reference sequence). The CDR3 loop is CASSYIHSPLHF. The CDR3 region has the DNA TGTGCCAGCAGTTACATCCATTCACCCCTCCACTTT.

The chain carries TRBV7-2 and TRBJ1-3; D is uncertain. Per the germline V gene, CDR1 is SGHTA and CDR2 is FQGNSA. This CDR3 has 12 amino acids. Trimming left V 2 bases short and J 4 bases short, with 3 bases between. As DNA, the CDR3 is TGTGCCAGCAGCTTAAACGGAAACACCATATATTTT. Translation gives CASSLNGNTIYF.

The chain is built from TRBV29-1 and TRBJ2-7; 7 nucleotides line up with TRBD2. Germline assignment: CDR1 SQVTM and CDR2 ANQGSEA. CDR3 length: 14 amino acids. The V and J ends lost 1 base and 3 bases, in that order; junction bases with no gene match: 6. Written as DNA, the CDR3 is TGCAGCGTTGAAGGAGCGGGGCGAAACTACGAGCAGTACTTC. Translation: CSVEGAGRNYEQYF.

In its sample, this clone was seen once. V gene TRBV28 combines with J gene TRBJ1-2, with D possibly TRBD1 on 6 matching bases. The CDR3 is 14 amino acids. Germline CDR1 reads MDHEN; CDR2 reads SYDVKM. V lost 3 bases, J lost 4 bases, and 12 bases lay in between. In nucleotides, the CDR3 is TGTGCCAGCAGTTTTCAGGGGAGTAGCTATGGCTACACCTTC. The encoded protein is CASSFQGSSYGYTF.

Notes on this clone: Other DNA sequences in the same sample also yield this CDR3. The rearrangement joins TRBV27 to TRBJ2-7; D unresolved. The CDR3 runs to 13 residues. Per germline, CDR1 MNHEY and CDR2 SMNVEV (reference sequence). Trimming cost V 3 bases and J 1 base, with 7 bases left between them. CDR3 amino acids: CASSFRSSYEQYF. The DNA for the CDR3 is TGTGCCAGCAGTTTCCGATCTTCCTACGAGCAGTACTTC.

The chain links TRBV4-3 to TRBJ2-1, with 10 positions matching TRBD2. The V and J ends lost 0 bases and 7 bases, in that order; junction bases with no gene match: 15. The germline V gene encodes CDR1 LGHNA and CDR2 YSLEER. The CDR3 has 19 amino acids. Written as DNA, the CDR3 is TGCGCCAGCAGCCAAGATTGGGCCCAGCGGGAGGGCCGGGGGAATGAGCAGTTCTTC. It is translated as CASSQDWAQREGRGNEQFF.

In nucleotides, the CDR3 is TGTGCCAGCAGCCATGGGACAGCCGCTCCCTATGGCTACACCTTC. Translating gives CASSHGTAAPYGYTF. The chain is built from TRBV7-2 and TRBJ1-2; 7 bases are a match to TRBD1. The V segment lost 5 bases and the J segment 4 bases; nucleotides outside the gene matches: 10. Germline assignment: CDR1 SGHTA and CDR2 FQGNSA. This CDR3 is built from 15 residues.

The V and J genes are TRBV6-5 and TRBJ2-1; 7 bases fit TRBD2. The CDR3 has 15 residues. After removal of 4 bases from V and 8 bases from J, the junction contained 11 bases not matched to a gene. Germline V gives CDR1 MNHEY, CDR2 SVGAGI. The CDR3 loop is CASSSKTSSKDEQFF. DNA for the CDR3: TGTGCCAGCAGTTCTAAGACTAGCAGTAAGGATGAGCAGTTCTTC.

The chain is built from TRBV6-6 and TRBJ2-7; tentatively, D is TRBD1 (6 bases). V was clipped by 6 bases and J by 0 bases, with 12 bases between them. Germline CDR1 MNHNY, CDR2 SVGAGI (reference sequence). CDR3 length: 14 residues. In DNA, the CDR3 is TGTGCCAGCAGCAGGGTGGACAGCTCCTACGAGCAGTACTTC. Its protein product is CASSRVDSSYEQYF.

This sequence joins TRBV15 and TRBJ2-2; D is ambiguous. This CDR3 spans 17 amino acids. Germline-derived CDR1 and CDR2 are LNHNV and YYDKDF (reference sequence). V shed 0 bases and J shed 1 base, with 12 bases lying between them. This CDR3 is CATSRDLGALNTGELFF. The CDR3 nucleotides are TGTGCCACCAGCAGAGATCTTGGCGCACTGAACACCGGGGAGCTGTTTTTT.

The chain joins TRBV10-3 to TRBJ2-1; no reliable D call. This CDR3 has 17 amino acids. Germline CDR1 reads ENHRY; CDR2 reads SYGVKD. V was cut by 4 bases and J by 0 bases, with 16 bases left in between. The CDR3 reads CAISAKDTESSYNEQFF. The CDR3 DNA reads as TGTGCCATCAGTGCCAAGGATACGGAGAGCTCCTACAATGAGCAGTTCTTC.

As regards this clone: Different DNA sequences within this sample yield the same CDR3. This chain joins TRBV7-6 and TRBJ1-5; a possible D gene is TRBD1 (5 bases). The CDR3 totals 16 residues. Looked up from germline, CDR1 is SGHVS and CDR2 is FNYEAQ. V dropped 1 base and J dropped 0 bases, with 10 bases sitting between them. The chain's CDR3 is CASSLGQGYSNQPQHF. CDR3 bases: TGTGCCAGCAGCTTAGGGCAGGGATATAGCAATCAGCCCCAGCATTTT.

The rearrangement links TRBV27 to TRBJ2-2, with 11 bases lining up with TRBD2. The germline gives CDR1 MNHEY, CDR2 SMNVEV (reference sequence). The V gene end was trimmed by 3 bases and the J gene end by 4 bases; junction bases not matched to a gene: 4. This CDR3 spans 16 amino acids. CDR3 loop: CASSFSGGETTGELFF. The CDR3 coding sequence is TGTGCCAGCAGTTTTAGCGGGGGGGAAACCACCGGGGAGCTGTTTTTT.

The CDR3 loop reads CAISGGQAHSYNEQFF. The CDR3 nucleotides read TGTGCCATCAGTGGCGGACAGGCCCATTCCTACAATGAGCAGTTCTTC. This rearrangement joins TRBV10-3 to TRBJ2-1, with 7 positions matching TRBD1. The ends lost 4 bases at V and 1 base at J; junction bases unmatched: 7. Germline CDR1 reads ENHRY; CDR2 reads SYGVKD. The CDR3 is made up of 16 amino acids.

A word on this clone: Within the sample, other DNA sequences also encode this same CDR3. The V and J genes are TRBV30 and TRBJ2-7, with D possibly TRBD1 on 5 matching bases. Germline CDR1 reads GTSNPN; CDR2 reads SVGIG (reference sequence). The V and J ends lost 3 bases and 3 bases respectively, with 9 bases between them. The CDR3 totals 12 residues. CDR3 bases: TGTGCCTGGAGCGACCAGGGCTACGAGCAGTACTTC. This codes for CAWSDQGYEQYF.

The rearrangement joins TRBV7-9 to TRBJ2-3; possibly TRBD1 for D (5 bases). Germline lookup yields CDR1 SEHNR and CDR2 FQNEAQ (reference sequence). Trimming removed 4 bases from V and 4 bases from J, with 18 bases in between. This CDR3 contains 16 residues. CDR3 protein: CASSYIRVAPPDTQYF. Here the CDR3 DNA reads TGTGCCAGCAGCTATATCAGGGTGGCGCCGCCAGATACGCAGTATTTT.

V is TRBV27 and J is TRBJ1-2, with D uncertain. The ends were cut back, 0 bases at V and 8 bases at J, with 13 bases in the middle. CDR3 length equals 14 residues. Germline CDR1 reads MNHEY; CDR2 reads SMNVEV (reference sequence). CDR3 residues: CASSLSADGQGYTF. In nucleotides, the CDR3 is TGTGCCAGCAGTTTATCAGCGGACGGGCAGGGCTACACCTTC.

The table lists this clone with a count of one. The chain recombines TRBV10-2 with TRBJ1-2; a weak D match, TRBD1 (5 bases). With 2 bases removed from V and 5 bases from J, the gap between germline ends came to 9 bases. Germline loops: CDR1 WSHSY, CDR2 SAAADI. The CDR3 has 13 amino acids. This CDR3 is CASSETRGYGYTF. In DNA, the CDR3 is TGCGCCAGCAGTGAGACCCGGGGGTATGGCTACACCTTC.

Here the CDR3 reads CASSQPLIGTGKINEQYF. For the CDR3, the DNA is TGTGCCAGCAGCCAACCGCTGATCGGGACAGGGAAAATCAACGAGCAGTACTTC. The rearrangement uses TRBV27 and TRBJ2-7, with 9 bases lining up with TRBD1. With V trimmed by 6 bases and J by 5 bases, 20 bases remained unmatched. This CDR3 has 18 residues. CDR1 and CDR2 (germline): MNHEY, SMNVEV (reference sequence).

The chain carries TRBV27 and TRBJ2-2; D unresolved. Germline V gene lookup returns CDR1 MNHEY and CDR2 SMNVEV (reference sequence). V was cut by 3 bases and J by 6 bases, with 17 bases left in between. This CDR3 is built from 16 residues. The CDR3 DNA sequence: TGTGCCAGCAGTTTTATCAGTGTTGTGATACCCGGGGAGCTGTTTTTT. Amino acids: CASSFISVVIPGELFF.

The rearrangement uses TRBV28 and TRBJ2-5; D call uncertain. The better agreement between TRBJ2-7 and the DNA end casts doubt on the J call. The V gene's germline CDR1 is MDHEN and CDR2 SYDVKM. The CDR3 sequence is 13 residues long. Here the CDR3 reads CASAFDGTYEQYF. CDR3 DNA: TGTGCCAGCGCTTTCGATGGTACCTACGAGCAGTACTTC.